This is a list of T cell receptor beta chains from one sample in a study of blood T cell repertoires in COVID-19. Assay used: immunoSEQ multiplex PCR; TCRdb lists only in-frame clones, some missing. Of around 320,000 clones listed, roughly 88% are singletons. What was sequenced was peripheral blood. All receptors derive from a woman in her thirties who had recovered from COVID-19. Both conserved end residues are part of each CDR3. Fields, in order: D gene, V gene, clone size, J gene, CDR3 protein, CDR3 DNA. The D gene is left open where the match is weak. Clone size is not always given. Where it is, it says once, few, many or a class for expanded clones.

D gene: TRBD1; V gene: TRBV5-1; clone size: once; J gene: TRBJ1-1; CDR3 protein: CASSLESGQGVTEAFF; CDR3 DNA: TGCGCCAGCAGCTTAGAGAGTGGACAGGGGGTCACTGAAGCTTTCTTT
D gene: TRBD1; V gene: TRBV9; clone size: once; J gene: TRBJ1-2; CDR3 protein: CASSVGQGYGYTF; CDR3 DNA: TGTGCCAGCAGCGTAGGACAGGGCTATGGCTACACCTTC
D gene: NA; V gene: TRBV18; clone size: NA; J gene: TRBJ1-1; CDR3 protein: CASSPRVGENTEAFF; CDR3 DNA: TGTGCCAGCTCACCGCGGGTGGGCGAGAACACTGAAGCTTTCTTT
D gene: TRBD1; V gene: TRBV6-5; clone size: NA; J gene: TRBJ2-1; CDR3 protein: CASSRDSNYNEQFF; CDR3 DNA: TGTGCCAGCAGCCGGGACAGTAACTACAATGAGCAGTTCTTC
D gene: NA; V gene: TRBV10-3; clone size: NA; J gene: TRBJ2-2; CDR3 protein: CAISELGAPLNTGELFF; CDR3 DNA: TGTGCCATCAGTGAGTTAGGGGCGCCACTTAACACCGGGGAGCTGTTTTTT
D gene: TRBD1; V gene: TRBV5-6; clone size: NA; J gene: TRBJ2-5; CDR3 protein: CASRGQEHQETQYF; CDR3 DNA: TGTGCCAGCAGGGGACAGGAGCACCAAGAGACCCAGTACTTC
D gene: NA; V gene: TRBV19; clone size: NA; J gene: TRBJ1-5; CDR3 protein: CASSIQGYSNQPQHF; CDR3 DNA: TGTGCCAGTAGTATACAGGGTTACAGCAATCAGCCCCAGCATTTT
D gene: NA; V gene: TRBV9; clone size: NA; J gene: TRBJ2-7; CDR3 protein: CASSDGQLSQQYF; CDR3 DNA: TGTGCCAGCAGCGACGGACAGCTTAGTCAGCAGTACTTC
D gene: NA; V gene: TRBV3-1/TRBV3-2; clone size: NA; J gene: TRBJ1-2; CDR3 protein: CASSQERLSRVGFDGYTF; CDR3 DNA: TGTGCCAGCAGCCAAGAGAGGTTGTCCAGGGTGGGGTTTGATGGCTACACCTTC
D gene: TRBD1; V gene: TRBV7-8; clone size: NA; J gene: TRBJ1-3; CDR3 protein: CASSLGLGTAVRGTIYF; CDR3 DNA: TGTGCCAGCAGCTTAGGATTAGGGACAGCCGTCCGGGGCACCATATATTTT
D gene: TRBD1; V gene: TRBV29-1; clone size: NA; J gene: TRBJ2-5; CDR3 protein: CSVVPGQGQETQYF; CDR3 DNA: TGCAGCGTTGTCCCGGGACAGGGCCAAGAGACCCAGTACTTC
D gene: NA; V gene: TRBV28; clone size: NA; J gene: TRBJ2-6; CDR3 protein: CASSFGVAGSSSGANVLTF; CDR3 DNA: TGTGCCAGCAGTTTCGGTGTTGCAGGGTCCAGCTCTGGGGCCAACGTCCTGACTTTC
D gene: NA; V gene: TRBV24-1; clone size: NA; J gene: TRBJ2-2; CDR3 protein: CATSVAGTGELFF; CDR3 DNA: TGTGCCACCAGTGTGGCGGGGACCGGGGAGCTGTTTTTT